This entry describes one TCR beta chain. This CDR3 region has 14 residues. The trim removed 9 bases at V and 5 bases at J, leaving 4 bases unmatched. CDR1 and CDR2 from the germline V gene are KGHSH and LQKENI. This specimen belongs to a study of blood T cell repertoires in COVID-19. Study context: T cells, B-cell-depleted T cells, or PBMCs provided the cDNA or gDNA that served as material.

Original data processing: Amplification with reference gene primers provided the estimates of nucleated cell counts. Measured with immunoSEQ multiplex PCR; TCRdb has only the in-frame clones, and not every one. V and J calls and clone size are as listed in that table; D and trimming were resolved from the DNA. The sample contains about 220,000 clones, roughly 84% of which appear only once. The TCR was taken from a man aged 30 to 39 with active or convalescent COVID-19. Sequencing was performed on peripheral blood. The chain recombines TRBV18 with TRBJ2-2, with 12 bases aligning to TRBD2. The CDR3 loop is CASLGLAGTGELFF. The CDR3 nucleotides are TGTGCCAGTCTCGGACTAGCGGGAACCGGGGAGCTGTTTTTT.